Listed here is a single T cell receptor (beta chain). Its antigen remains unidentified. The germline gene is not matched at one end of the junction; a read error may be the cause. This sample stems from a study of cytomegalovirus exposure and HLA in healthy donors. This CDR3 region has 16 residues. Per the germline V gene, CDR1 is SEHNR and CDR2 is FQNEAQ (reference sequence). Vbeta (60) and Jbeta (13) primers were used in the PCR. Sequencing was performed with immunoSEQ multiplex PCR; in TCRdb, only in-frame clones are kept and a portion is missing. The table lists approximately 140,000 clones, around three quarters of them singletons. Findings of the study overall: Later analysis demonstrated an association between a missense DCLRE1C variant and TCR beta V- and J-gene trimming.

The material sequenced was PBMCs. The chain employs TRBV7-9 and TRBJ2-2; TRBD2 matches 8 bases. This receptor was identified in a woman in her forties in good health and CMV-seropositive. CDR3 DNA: TGTTCCAGCAGCTTATTAGGGACTAGTACCGCCGGGGAGCTGTTTTTT. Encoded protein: CSSSLLGTSTAGELFF.